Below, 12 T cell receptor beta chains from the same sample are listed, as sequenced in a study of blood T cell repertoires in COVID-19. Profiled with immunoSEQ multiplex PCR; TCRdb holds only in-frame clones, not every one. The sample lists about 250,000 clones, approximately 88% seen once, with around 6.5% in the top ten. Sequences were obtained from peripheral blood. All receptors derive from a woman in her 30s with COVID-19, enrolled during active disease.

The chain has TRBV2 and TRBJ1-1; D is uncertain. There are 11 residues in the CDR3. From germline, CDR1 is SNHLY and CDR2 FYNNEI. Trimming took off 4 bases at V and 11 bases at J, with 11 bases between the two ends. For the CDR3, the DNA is TGTGCCAGCAGTGTTCGGGGATGGGCTTTCTTT. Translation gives CASSVRGWAFF.

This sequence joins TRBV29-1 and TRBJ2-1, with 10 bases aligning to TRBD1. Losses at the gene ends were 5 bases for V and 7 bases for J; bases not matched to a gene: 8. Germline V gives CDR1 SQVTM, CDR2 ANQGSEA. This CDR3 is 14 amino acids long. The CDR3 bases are TGCAGCGTTCACGACAGGGGGCCTGAGAATGAGCAGTTCTTC. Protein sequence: CSVHDRGPENEQFF.

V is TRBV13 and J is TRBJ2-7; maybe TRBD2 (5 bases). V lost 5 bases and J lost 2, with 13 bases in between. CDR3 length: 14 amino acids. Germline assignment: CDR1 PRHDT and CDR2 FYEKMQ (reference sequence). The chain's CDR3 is CASSTGLLPYEQYF. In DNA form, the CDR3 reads TGTGCCAGCAGCACCGGACTGTTACCCTACGAGCAGTACTTC.

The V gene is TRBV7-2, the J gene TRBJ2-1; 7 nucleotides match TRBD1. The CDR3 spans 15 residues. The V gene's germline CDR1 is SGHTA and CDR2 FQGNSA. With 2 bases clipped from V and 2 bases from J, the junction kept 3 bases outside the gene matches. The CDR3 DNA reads TGTGCCAGCAGCTTAAGGCAGGGGGCCTACAATGAGCAGTTCTTC. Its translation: CASSLRQGAYNEQFF.

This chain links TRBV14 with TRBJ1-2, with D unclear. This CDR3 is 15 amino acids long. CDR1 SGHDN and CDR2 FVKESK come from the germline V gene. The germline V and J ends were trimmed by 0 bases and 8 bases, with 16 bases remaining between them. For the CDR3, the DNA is TGTGCCAGCAGCCAAGATCTAAGGACGGGAGTGGGCTACACCTTC. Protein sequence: CASSQDLRTGVGYTF.

CDR3 sequence: CSVASSGGSTDTQYF. Written as DNA, the CDR3 is TGCAGCGTTGCAAGTAGCGGGGGAAGCACAGATACGCAGTATTTT. The rearrangement joins TRBV29-1 to TRBJ2-3; 9 bases map to TRBD2. The trim removed 4 bases at V and 0 bases at J, leaving 5 bases unmatched. Germline V gene data show CDR1 as SQVTM and CDR2 as ANQGSEA. CDR3 length: 15 amino acids.

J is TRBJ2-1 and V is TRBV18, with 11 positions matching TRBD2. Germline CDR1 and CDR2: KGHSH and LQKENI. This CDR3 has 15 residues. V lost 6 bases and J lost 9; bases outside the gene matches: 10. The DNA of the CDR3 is TGTGCCAGCTCGGAGGAACTAGCGGGGGCGAGTGAGCAGTTCTTC. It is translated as CASSEELAGASEQFF. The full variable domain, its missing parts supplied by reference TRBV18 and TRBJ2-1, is NAGVMQNPRHLVRRRGQEARLRCSPMKGHSHVYWYRQLPEEGLKFMVYLQKENIIDESGMPKERFSAEFPKEGPSILRIQQVVRGDSAAYFCASSEELAGASEQFFGPGTRLTVL.

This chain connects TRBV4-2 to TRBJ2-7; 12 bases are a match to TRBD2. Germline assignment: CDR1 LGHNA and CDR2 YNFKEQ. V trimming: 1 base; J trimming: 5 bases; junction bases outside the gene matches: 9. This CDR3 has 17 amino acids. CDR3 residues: CASSQGGGLAGRDEQYF. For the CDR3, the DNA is TGTGCCAGCAGCCAAGGAGGCGGACTAGCGGGGCGGGACGAGCAGTACTTC.

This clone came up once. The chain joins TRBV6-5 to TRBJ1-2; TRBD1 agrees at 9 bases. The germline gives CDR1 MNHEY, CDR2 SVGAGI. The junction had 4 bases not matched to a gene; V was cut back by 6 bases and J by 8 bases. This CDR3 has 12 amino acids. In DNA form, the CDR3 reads TGTGCCAGCAGACAGGGGGCCAAGGGCTACACCTTC. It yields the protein CASRQGAKGYTF.

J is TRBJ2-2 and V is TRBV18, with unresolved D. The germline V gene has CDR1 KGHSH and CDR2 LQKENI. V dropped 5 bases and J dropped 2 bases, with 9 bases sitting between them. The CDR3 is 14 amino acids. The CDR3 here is CASSITANTGELFF. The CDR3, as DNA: TGTGCCAGCTCAATTACAGCTAACACCGGGGAGCTGTTTTTT.

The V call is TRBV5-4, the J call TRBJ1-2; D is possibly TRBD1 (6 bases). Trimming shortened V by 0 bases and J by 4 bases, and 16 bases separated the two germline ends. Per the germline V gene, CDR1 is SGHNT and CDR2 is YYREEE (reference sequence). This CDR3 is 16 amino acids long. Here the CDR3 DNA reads TGTGCCAGCAGCTTGGGGGTCCGGGGGGCGACCTATGGCTACACCTTC. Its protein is CASSLGVRGATYGYTF.

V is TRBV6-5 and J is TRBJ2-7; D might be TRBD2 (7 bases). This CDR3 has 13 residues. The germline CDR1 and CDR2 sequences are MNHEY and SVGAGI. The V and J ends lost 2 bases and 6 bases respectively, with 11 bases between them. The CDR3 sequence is CASSYRRGGEQYV. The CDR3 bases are TGTGCCAGCAGTTACCGTAGGGGGGGCGAGCAGTACGTC.